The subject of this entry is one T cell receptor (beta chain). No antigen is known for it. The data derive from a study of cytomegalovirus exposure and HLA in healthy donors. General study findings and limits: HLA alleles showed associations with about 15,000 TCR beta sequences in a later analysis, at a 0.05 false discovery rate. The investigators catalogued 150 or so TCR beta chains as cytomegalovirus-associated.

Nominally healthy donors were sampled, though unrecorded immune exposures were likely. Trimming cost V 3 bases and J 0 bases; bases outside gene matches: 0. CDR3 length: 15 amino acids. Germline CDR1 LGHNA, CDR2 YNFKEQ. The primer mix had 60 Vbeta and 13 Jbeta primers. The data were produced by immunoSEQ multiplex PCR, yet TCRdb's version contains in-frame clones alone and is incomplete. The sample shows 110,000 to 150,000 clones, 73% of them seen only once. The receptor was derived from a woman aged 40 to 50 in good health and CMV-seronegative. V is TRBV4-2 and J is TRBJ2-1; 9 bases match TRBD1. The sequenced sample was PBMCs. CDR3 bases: TGTGCCAGCAGCCAGACAGGGGGCTCCTACAATGAGCAGTTCTTC. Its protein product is CASSQTGGSYNEQFF.